This T cell receptor beta chain was retrieved from a study of blood T cells in healthy people across ages. As for the study in general: About one barcoded beta molecule per two T cells was captured by template switching.

This clonotype has ten or more counts. Alongside a J-beta primer mix, a sample-barcoded 5' primer served in a second PCR lasting about 7 to 12 cycles. TCRdb recomputed calls from the 5' RACE reads with MiXCR, one row per CDR3 protein. The data show approximately 810,000 distinct CDR3 sequences, with 29% seen just once and 17% held by the top ten. In germline, CDR1 is SGHDT, CDR2 YYEEEE. Trimming pared 6 bases from V and 7 bases from J, leaving 24 bases between. The CDR3 covers 16 residues. This chain uses TRBV5-6 with TRBJ2-3; no definite D call. This receptor was identified in an elderly woman in good health. Sequencing was performed on blood. The CDR3 nucleotides read TGTGCCAGCATCGAGAAACGAGAGCTTTCTCTTCATACGCAGTATTTT. Encoded protein: CASIEKRELSLHTQYF. Supplemented by reference TRBV5-6 and TRBJ2-3, the full variable domain reads DAGVTQSPTHLIKTRGQQVTLRCSPKSGHDTVSWYQQALGQGPQFIFQYYEEEERQRGNFPDRFSGHQFPNYSSELNVNALLLGDSALYLCASIEKRELSLHTQYFGPGTRLTVL.